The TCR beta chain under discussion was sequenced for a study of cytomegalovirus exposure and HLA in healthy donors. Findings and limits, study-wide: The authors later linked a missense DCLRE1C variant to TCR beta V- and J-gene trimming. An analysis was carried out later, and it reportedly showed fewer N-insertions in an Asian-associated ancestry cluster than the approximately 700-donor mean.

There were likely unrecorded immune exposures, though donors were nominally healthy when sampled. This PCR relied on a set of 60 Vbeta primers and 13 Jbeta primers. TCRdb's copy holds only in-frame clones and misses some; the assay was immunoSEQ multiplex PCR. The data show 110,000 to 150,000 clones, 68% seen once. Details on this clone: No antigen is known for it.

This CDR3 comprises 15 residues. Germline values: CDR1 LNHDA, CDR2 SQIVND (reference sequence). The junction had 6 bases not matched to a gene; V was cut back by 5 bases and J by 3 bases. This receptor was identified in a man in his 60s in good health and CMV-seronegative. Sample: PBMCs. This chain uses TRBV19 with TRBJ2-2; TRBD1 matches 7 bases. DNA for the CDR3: TGTGCCAGTAGTCCCCGACAGGGCTACACCGGGGAGCTGTTTTTT. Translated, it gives CASSPRQGYTGELFF.